This TCR beta chain was retrieved from a study of T-cell reconstitution after alpha-beta-depleted transplantation in children. Unique molecular identifiers were used to barcode this TCRbeta library. TCRdb itself ran the PCR reads through MiXCR, one entry per CDR3 protein. The table shows roughly 420,000 distinct CDR3 sequences, with under 20% occurring only once. This clonotype turned up a few times. Its target is unknown. Overall study results and limits: The high TCRbeta diversity at day 60 in some patients came from surviving recipient T cells and thymic progenitors. Reportedly, roughly two months post-transplant, alpha-beta T cells arose from several hundred expanded graft clones. Counts and diversity of T cells one year after transplant came mostly from newly produced T cells.

The junction had 7 bases not matched to a gene; V was cut back by 1 base and J by 2 bases. The CDR3 is made up of 17 amino acids. The germline gives CDR1 SGHRS, CDR2 YFSETQ. The specimen was PBMCs, mostly from graft donor cells, collected 360 days after TCRalphabeta/CD19-depleted stem cell transplant. The source of this sequence is a boy in the first two years of life who had a stem cell transplant for Wiskott-Aldrich syndrome, so the T cells may come from the graft donor. The chain uses TRBV5-1 and TRBJ2-3; 10 bases fit TRBD2. The CDR3 region has the DNA TGCGCCAGCAGCTTGTACCCAGCGGGGGGGTACACAGATACGCAGTATTTT. It encodes CASSLYPAGGYTDTQYF.